Given below is one T cell receptor beta chain in context. The sample originates from a study of blood T cell repertoires in COVID-19. Study in general: Sources were T cells, B-cell-depleted T cells, or PBMCs; the material itself was cDNA or gDNA.

In the original analysis: The assay estimated nucleated cells by amplifying reference gene primers. Only in-frame clones appear in the TCRdb table, and some are missing; sequencing was by immunoSEQ multiplex PCR. The V and J calls and clone size are taken from that table; D and trimming were inferred from the DNA. The repertoire includes 110,000 to 150,000 clones, 88% of them detected once, and under 12% sits in the top ten. V gave up 3 bases and J gave up 0 bases, with 5 bases separating them. The CDR3 consists of 13 residues. The V gene's germline CDR1 is SGHTA and CDR2 FQGNSA. The rearrangement uses TRBV7-2 and TRBJ2-5; D is unresolved. This receptor was obtained from a man aged 45 to 65 with active or convalescent COVID-19. The specimen was peripheral blood. CDR3 in DNA: TGTGCCAGCAGCTTCTCAGACCAAGAGACCCAGTACTTC. Translating gives CASSFSDQETQYF.